This T cell receptor beta chain was found in a study of CD8 T cells in Susac syndrome. In the study overall: Patients with Susac syndrome had blood drawn and were at that point therapy-naive, on corticosteroids, or on intravenous immunoglobulin alone.

The V and J ends lost 3 bases and 4 bases respectively, with 6 bases between them. Germline CDR1 and CDR2: SNHLY and FYNNEI. The CDR3 spans 13 residues. An amount of RNA that ranged from 0.5 to 1 ug was reverse transcribed with random hexamers. Amplification of TCR beta CDR3 across 54 Vbeta and 13 Jbeta was performed with immunoSEQ multiplex PCR. MiXCR was run by TCRdb on the immunoSEQ multiplex PCR reads, yielding one entry per CDR3 protein. The repertoire includes hundreds of thousands of distinct CDR3 sequences, about 95% of them detected once, and roughly 0.14% sits in the top ten. In Susac syndrome patients, recently defined diagnostic criteria for definite or probable disease were met.

The TCR comes from a human donor with Susac syndrome. The V and J genes are TRBV2 and TRBJ2-2, with D unclear. The source material was CD4+ T cells from PBMCs. The CDR3 spells CASSDQATGELFF. The CDR3 coding sequence is TGTGCCAGCAGTGATCAAGCCACCGGGGAGCTGTTTTTT.